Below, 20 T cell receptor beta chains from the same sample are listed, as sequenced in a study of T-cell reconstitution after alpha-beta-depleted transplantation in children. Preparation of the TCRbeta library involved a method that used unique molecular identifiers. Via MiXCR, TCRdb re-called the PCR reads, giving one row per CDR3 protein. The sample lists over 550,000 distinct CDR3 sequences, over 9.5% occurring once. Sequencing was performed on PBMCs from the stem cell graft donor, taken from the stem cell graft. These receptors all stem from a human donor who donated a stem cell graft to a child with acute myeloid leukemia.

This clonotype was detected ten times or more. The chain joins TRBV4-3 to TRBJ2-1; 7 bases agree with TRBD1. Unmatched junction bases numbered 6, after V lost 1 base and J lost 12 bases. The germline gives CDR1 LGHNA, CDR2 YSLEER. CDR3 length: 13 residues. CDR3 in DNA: TGCGCCAGCAGCCAAGGTCAGGGGGTTGGGCAGTTCTTC. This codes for CASSQGQGVGQFF.

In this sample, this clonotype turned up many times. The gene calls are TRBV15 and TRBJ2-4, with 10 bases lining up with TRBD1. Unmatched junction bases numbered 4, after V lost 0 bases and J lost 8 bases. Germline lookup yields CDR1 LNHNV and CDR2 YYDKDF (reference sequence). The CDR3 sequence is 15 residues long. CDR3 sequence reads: CATSREGTGADIQYF. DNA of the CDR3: TGTGCCACCAGCAGAGAGGGGACAGGGGCGGACATTCAGTACTTC.

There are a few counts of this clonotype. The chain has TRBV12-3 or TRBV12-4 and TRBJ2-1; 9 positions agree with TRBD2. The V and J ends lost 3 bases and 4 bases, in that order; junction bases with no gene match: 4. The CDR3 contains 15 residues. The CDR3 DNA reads TGTGCCAGCAGTTTCTCAGCGGGGGGATACAATGAGCAGTTCTTC. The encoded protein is CASSFSAGGYNEQFF.

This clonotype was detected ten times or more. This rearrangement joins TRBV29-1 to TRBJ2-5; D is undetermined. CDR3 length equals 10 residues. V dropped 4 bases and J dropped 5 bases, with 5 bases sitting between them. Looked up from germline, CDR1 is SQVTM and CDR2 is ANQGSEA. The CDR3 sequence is CSVVYETQYF. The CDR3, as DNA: TGCAGCGTTGTATATGAGACCCAGTACTTC.

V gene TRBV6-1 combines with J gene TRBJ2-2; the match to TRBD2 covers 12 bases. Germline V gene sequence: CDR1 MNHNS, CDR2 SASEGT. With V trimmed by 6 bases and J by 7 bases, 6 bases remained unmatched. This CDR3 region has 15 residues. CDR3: CASRELAGGYGELFF. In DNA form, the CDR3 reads TGTGCCAGCAGGGAACTAGCGGGAGGTTACGGGGAGCTGTTTTTT.

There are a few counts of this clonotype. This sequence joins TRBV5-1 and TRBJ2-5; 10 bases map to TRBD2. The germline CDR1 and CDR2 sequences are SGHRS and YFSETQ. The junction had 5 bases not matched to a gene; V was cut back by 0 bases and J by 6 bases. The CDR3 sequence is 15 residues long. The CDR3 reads CASSLAATSGQTQYF. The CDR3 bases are TGCGCCAGCAGCTTGGCCGCGACTAGCGGGCAGACCCAGTACTTC.

CDR3 DNA sequence: TGTGCCAGCAGCCCAGGGGGACTAGCAGCAGATACGCAGTATTTT. This sequence encodes CASSPGGLAADTQYF. The chain recombines TRBV7-9 with TRBJ2-3; the match to TRBD2 covers 9 bases. There are 15 residues in the CDR3. The V segment lost 5 bases and the J segment 4 bases; nucleotides outside the gene matches: 7. Germline CDR1 SEHNR, CDR2 FQNEAQ (reference sequence).

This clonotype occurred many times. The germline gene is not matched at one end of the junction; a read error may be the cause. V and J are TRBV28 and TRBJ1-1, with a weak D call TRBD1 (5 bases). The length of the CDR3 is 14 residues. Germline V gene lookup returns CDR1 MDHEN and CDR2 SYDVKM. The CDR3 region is CASRAGNFNTEAFF. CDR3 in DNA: TGTGCCAGCAGAGCAGGGAATTTTAACACTGAAGCCTTCTTT.

The CDR3 sequence: CASSSQLRLAGVPGELFF. CDR3 bases: TGTGCCAGCAGCTCCCAACTGAGACTAGCGGGAGTCCCCGGGGAGCTGTTTTTT. The chain carries TRBV7-3 and TRBJ2-2; 12 positions agree with TRBD2. V trimming: 4 bases; J trimming: 6 bases; junction bases outside the gene matches: 12. The CDR3 spans 18 residues. Germline CDR1 reads SGHTA; CDR2 reads FQGTGA.

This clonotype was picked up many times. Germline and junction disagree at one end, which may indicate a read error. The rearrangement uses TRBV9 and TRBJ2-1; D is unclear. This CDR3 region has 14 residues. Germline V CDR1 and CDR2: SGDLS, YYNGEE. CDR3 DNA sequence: TGTGCCAGCAGCGTAGATTGGGTAGTAAATGAGCAGTCCTTC. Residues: CASSVDWVVNEQSF.

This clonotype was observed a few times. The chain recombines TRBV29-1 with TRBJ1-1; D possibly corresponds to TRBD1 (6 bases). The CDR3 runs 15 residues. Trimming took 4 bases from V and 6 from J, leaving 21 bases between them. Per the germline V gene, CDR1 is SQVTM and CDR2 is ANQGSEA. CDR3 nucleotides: TGCAGCGTTGGTTTTTTCAGGACAGACGGCGCTGAAGCTTTCTTT. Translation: CSVGFFRTDGAEAFF.

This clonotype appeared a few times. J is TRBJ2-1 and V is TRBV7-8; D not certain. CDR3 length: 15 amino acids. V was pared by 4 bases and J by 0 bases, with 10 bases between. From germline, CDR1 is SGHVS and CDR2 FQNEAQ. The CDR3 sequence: CASSSLETSYNEQFF. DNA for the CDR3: TGTGCCAGCAGCTCCTTGGAGACCTCCTACAATGAGCAGTTCTTC.

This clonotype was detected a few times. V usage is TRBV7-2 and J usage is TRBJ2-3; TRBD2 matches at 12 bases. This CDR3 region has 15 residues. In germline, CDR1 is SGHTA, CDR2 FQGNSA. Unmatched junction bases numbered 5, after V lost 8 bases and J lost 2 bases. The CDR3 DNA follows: TGTGCCAGCTCCGGGACTAGCGGGTTCACAGATACGCAGTATTTT. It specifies CASSGTSGFTDTQYF.

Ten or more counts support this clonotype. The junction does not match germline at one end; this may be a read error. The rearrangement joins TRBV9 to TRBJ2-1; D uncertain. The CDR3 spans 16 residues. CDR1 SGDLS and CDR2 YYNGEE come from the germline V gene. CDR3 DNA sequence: TGTGCCAGCAGCCCAAGATTTAGGACCTCCAACAATGAGCAGTTCTTC. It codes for CASSPRFRTSNNEQFF.

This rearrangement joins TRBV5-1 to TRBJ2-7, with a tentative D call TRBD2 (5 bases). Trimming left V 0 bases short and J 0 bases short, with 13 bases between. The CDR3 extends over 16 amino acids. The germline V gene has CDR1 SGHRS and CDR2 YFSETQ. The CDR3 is CASSLGSGKSSYEQYF. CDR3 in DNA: TGCGCCAGCAGCTTGGGGTCGGGGAAATCCTCCTACGAGCAGTACTTC.

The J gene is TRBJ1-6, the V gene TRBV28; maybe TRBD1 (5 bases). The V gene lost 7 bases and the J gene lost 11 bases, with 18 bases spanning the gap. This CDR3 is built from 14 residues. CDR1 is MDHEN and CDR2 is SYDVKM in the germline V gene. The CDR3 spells CASIPPGRGPPLHF. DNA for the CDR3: TGTGCCAGCATTCCCCCGGGACGCGGGCCACCCCTCCACTTT.

The chain's CDR3 is CASSASGTAYGYTF. For the CDR3, the DNA is TGTGCCAGCAGCGCTTCGGGGACAGCCTATGGCTACACCTTC. The chain employs TRBV25-1 and TRBJ1-2; 7 positions match TRBD1. Germline CDR1 MGHDK, CDR2 SYGVNS. The CDR3 totals 14 residues. V was pared by 6 bases and J by 4 bases, with 8 bases of the junction left unmatched.

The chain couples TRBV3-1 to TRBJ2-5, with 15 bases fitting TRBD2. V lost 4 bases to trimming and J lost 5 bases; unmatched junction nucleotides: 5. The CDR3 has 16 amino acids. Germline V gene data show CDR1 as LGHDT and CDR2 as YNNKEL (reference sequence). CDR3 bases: TGTGCCAGCAGCCTCCGGACTAGCGGGAGGGCTGAGACCCAGTACTTC. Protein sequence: CASSLRTSGRAETQYF.

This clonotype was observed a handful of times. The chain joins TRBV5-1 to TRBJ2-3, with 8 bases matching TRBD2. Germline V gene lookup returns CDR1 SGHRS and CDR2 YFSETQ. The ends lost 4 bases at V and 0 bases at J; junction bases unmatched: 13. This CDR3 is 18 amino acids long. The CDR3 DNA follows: TGCGCCAGCAGCCCGGGACCACGTAGCGGGATTAGCACAGATACGCAGTATTTT. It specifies CASSPGPRSGISTDTQYF.

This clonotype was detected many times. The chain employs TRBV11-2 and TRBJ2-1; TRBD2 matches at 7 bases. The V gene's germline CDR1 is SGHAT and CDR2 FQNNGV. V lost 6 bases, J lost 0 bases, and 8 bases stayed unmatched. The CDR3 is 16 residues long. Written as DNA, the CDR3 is TGTGCCAGCAGTTGGGGAGGGGAAAGCTCCTACAATGAGCAGTTCTTC. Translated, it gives CASSWGGESSYNEQFF. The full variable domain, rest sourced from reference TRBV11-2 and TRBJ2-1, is EAGVAQSPRYKIIEKRQSVAFWCNPISGHATLYWYQQILGQGPKLLIQFQNNGVVDDSQLPKDRFSAERLKGVDSTLKIQPAKLEDSAVYLCASSWGGESSYNEQFFGPGTRLTVL.